The rows below give T cell receptor beta chains drawn from one sample of a study of control samples from healthy donors and cancer patients. Method: immunoSEQ multiplex PCR; TCRdb's copy keeps in-frame clones and lacks some. The sample contains around 130,000 clones, about nine tenths of which appear only once. Sample: blood. These receptors were collected from a man younger than 35 in good health. The CDR3 runs from the conserved cysteine through the conserved F or W. A D gene is named only where the DNA matches it firmly. Part of the rows lack a size; the others show once, few, many or a class for expanded clones.

>TRBV7-9|TRBD2|TRBJ2-3|-
TGTGCCAGCAGCTTAATAGCGGGAGTAGGAGATACGCAGTATTTT
CASSLIAGVGDTQYF
>TRBV4-1|TRBD2|TRBJ2-7|once
TGCGCCAGCAGCACCCACGGGGGGGCCAACATCTACGAGCAGTACTTC
CASSTHGGANIYEQYF
>TRBV7-9|-|TRBJ1-1|-
TGTGCCAGCAGCTTAGGACAGGCGAACACTGAAGCTTTCTTT
CASSLGQANTEAFF
>TRBV12-5|-|TRBJ1-1|-
TGTGCTAGTGGCCCGGACAGGAACACTGAAGCTTTCTTT
CASGPDRNTEAFF
>TRBV18|-|TRBJ2-2|once
TGTGCCAGCTCACCACTGGAGGGAAGGGACACCGGGGAGCTGTTTTTT
CASSPLEGRDTGELFF
>TRBV23-1|-|TRBJ1-5|-
TGCGCCAGCAGTCAATCGACCCCAGGGGTGAATCAGCCCCAGCATTTT
CASSQSTPGVNQPQHF
>TRBV7-9|-|TRBJ1-4|-
TGTGCCAGCAGCTTGGCCGATGAAAAACTGTTTTTT
CASSLADEKLFF
>TRBV5-4|-|TRBJ2-1|once
TGTGCCAGCAGCCGTGACAAAAGCTCCTACAATGAGCAGTTCTTC
CASSRDKSSYNEQFF
>TRBV18|-|TRBJ2-4|once
TGTGCCAGCTCACCAGGGGCAGGGGTAGCCAAAAACATTCAGTACTTC
CASSPGAGVAKNIQYF
>TRBV14|-|TRBJ1-4|once
TGTGCCAGCAGCCAAGATGTCTACGGGACACCTAATGAAAAACTGTTTTTT
CASSQDVYGTPNEKLFF
>TRBV9|TRBD2|TRBJ2-1|few
TGTGCCAGCAGCGGCTTTAGCGGGGGCTACAATGAGCAGTTCTTC
CASSGFSGGYNEQFF
>TRBV24-1|-|TRBJ2-3|-
TGTGCCACCAGTGGGGCCGCGGGACACCCCACAGATACGCAGTATTTT
CATSGAAGHPTDTQYF
>TRBV6-5|TRBD1|TRBJ1-4|-
TGTGCCAGCAGTTACGAGGGGGCTGGTGAAAAACTGTTTTTT
CASSYEGAGEKLFF
>TRBV27|-|TRBJ1-5|few
TGTGCCAGCAGTTTACAGGGGATTGGGAATCAGCCCCAGCATTTT
CASSLQGIGNQPQHF
>TRBV15|TRBD1|TRBJ1-5|-
TGTGCCACCAGCAGCGGACAGGGGTTTCATCAGCCCCAGCATTTT
CATSSGQGFHQPQHF
>TRBV2|TRBD2|TRBJ2-7|-
TGTGCCAGCCAAACGACTAGCGGAACCTACGAGCAGTACTTC
CASQTTSGTYEQYF
>TRBV5-6|-|TRBJ1-1|-
TGTGCCAGCAGCTTGGGGGTAGGGCCTCGATCTGAAGCTTTCTTT
CASSLGVGPRSEAFF
>TRBV27|-|TRBJ1-5|once
TGTGCCAGCAACACGGGGGGGGGCAGTCAGCCCCAGCATTTT
CASNTGGGSQPQHF
>TRBV16|TRBD1|TRBJ1-5|-
TGTGCCAGCAGCCAAGGCCGGGACAGAGGACAGCCCCAGCATTTT
CASSQGRDRGQPQHF
>TRBV9|-|TRBJ1-3|-
TGTGCCAGCAGCGTCACCCCGGACGGTACTAGTGGAAACACCATATATTTT
CASSVTPDGTSGNTIYF
>TRBV9|-|TRBJ1-4|-
TGTGCCAGCAGCGCCGGGTGGGGGTGGAGAGAAGGAATAGGTGAAAAACTGTTTTTT
CASSAGWGWREGIGEKLFF
>TRBV6-5|-|TRBJ1-6|once
TGTGCCAGCAGTTACAGTAGGGAGGGCGGCTCACCCCTCCACTTT
CASSYSREGGSPLHF
>TRBV6-5|-|TRBJ2-1|-
TGTGCCAGCGGAAGGATTCGGACCCACAATGAGCAGTTCTTC
CASGRIRTHNEQFF
>TRBV7-9|TRBD1|TRBJ2-3|-
TGTGCCAGCAGCACTGGACAGGGGACAGATACGCAGTATTTT
CASSTGQGTDTQYF
>TRBV18|-|TRBJ1-2|-
TGTGCCAGCTCACCAGTAGGGAACTATGGCTACACCTTC
CASSPVGNYGYTF
>TRBV3-1/TRBV3-2|TRBD2|TRBJ2-2|-
TGTGCCAGCAGCCAAACAGGACTAGGATTAACCGGGGAGCTGTTTTTT
CASSQTGLGLTGELFF
>TRBV11-3|-|TRBJ1-1|-
TGTGCCAGCAGCGACGATGGGGTCAGGAATGAAGCTTTCTTT
CASSDDGVRNEAFF
>TRBV12-3/TRBV12-4|-|TRBJ2-1|-
TGTGCCAGCAGTTTATCCGGGGAGCAGTTCTTC
CASSLSGEQFF
>TRBV11-3|-|TRBJ2-3|-
TGTGCCAGCAGCTTACGCCAGAGAGATACGCAGTATTTT
CASSLRQRDTQYF
>TRBV24-1|-|TRBJ1-2|-
TGTGCCACCAGTGATGATACAGGGCTTGGCTACACCTTC
CATSDDTGLGYTF
>TRBV5-1|-|TRBJ2-5|once
TGCGCCAGCAGCTTGGCCGGCGGGGCCAACCAAGAGACCCAGTACTTC
CASSLAGGANQETQYF